Included here is one T cell receptor (beta chain) sequence, with context. Its specificity is unknown. In the same sample, other DNA sequences code for this CDR3. This record comes from a study of cytomegalovirus exposure and HLA in healthy donors. Study outcomes and limitations: The majority of TCR sequences were rare, yet some public TCRs appeared in many donors.

Data came from immunoSEQ multiplex PCR; TCRdb stores just in-frame clones and leaves some out. The repertoire holds about 64,000 clones, with 80% to 90% as singletons. The donors were in the approximately 130-subject validation cohort; that cohort was separate from the 666-subject first cohort. V dropped 3 bases and J dropped 1; count of bases not matched to a gene: 6. This CDR3 region has 16 residues. Looked up from germline, CDR1 is LNHDA and CDR2 is SQIVND (reference sequence). The genes are TRBV19 and TRBJ2-7; 10 nucleotides align to TRBD2. This clonotype originated in a woman younger than 35 in good health and CMV-seronegative. The sequenced sample consisted of PBMCs. The CDR3 region has the DNA TGTGCCAGTAGTATCCTAGCGGGAGAAGGGTCCTACGAGCAGTACTTC. Protein product: CASSILAGEGSYEQYF.